This TCR beta chain was retrieved from a study of shared clonotypes between healthy human individuals. Execution of the assay was at deep level. Repertoires were generated with immunoSEQ multiplex PCR, while TCRdb's copy carries only in-frame clones and drops some. This sample has about a million clones, with approximately 68% found just once. This clonotype was obtained from a man younger than 30 in good health. Sequenced input: memory CD4+ T cells sorted from blood. The subset is: CD45RA-negative fraction.

The CDR3: CASSPLGHSSYEQYF. The CDR3 bases are TGTGCCAGCAGCCCGCTCGGGCATAGCTCCTACGAGCAGTACTTC. J is TRBJ2-7 and V is TRBV11-2, with no clear D. The V end was cut by 5 bases, the J end by 0 bases, with 14 bases between. Germline-derived CDR1 and CDR2 are SGHAT and FQNNGV. The CDR3 sequence is 15 residues long.